What follows describes a single TCR beta chain. Patients from Seattle were sampled longitudinally, starting during active infection. The data were taken from a study of blood T cell repertoires in COVID-19. Study-level background: Samples came from the United States, Italy and Spain, spanning acute and convalescent COVID-19.

Measured with immunoSEQ multiplex PCR; TCRdb has only the in-frame clones, and not every one. The sample yields 450,000 or so clones, about 89% seen once. The TCR was taken from a woman in her 40s with COVID-19, enrolled during active disease. Input material: peripheral blood.

The CDR3 DNA sequence: TGTGCCAGCAGCCCCGTTGGTGACGGAGAGGCGCATGAGCAGTTCTTC. Translating gives CASSPVGDGEAHEQFF. The chain combines TRBV27 with TRBJ2-1; D gene unclear. V gave up 6 bases and J gave up 8 bases, with 23 bases separating them. The CDR3 has 16 amino acids. The germline V gene encodes CDR1 MNHEY and CDR2 SMNVEV (reference sequence).